Listed below are T cell receptor beta chains from one sample, sequenced in a study of T cell responses to AZD1222 COVID-19 vaccine. Using immunoSEQ multiplex PCR, the repertoire was profiled, and TCRdb retains in-frame clones only, with some absent. The table shows some 97,000 clones, with about 87% occurring only once. Material: peripheral blood, obtained on day 0 of AZD1222 vaccination. Receptors were obtained from an adult in good health. The CDR3 runs from the conserved cysteine through the conserved F or W. D genes are given only for firm matches. Part of the rows lack a size; the others show once, few, many or a class for expanded clones.

V: TRBV7-2; D: .; J: TRBJ2-4; size: .; CDR3: CASSPDLAKNIQYF; DNA: TGTGCCAGCAGCCCCGATCTAGCCAAAAACATTCAGTACTTC
V: TRBV12-5; D: .; J: TRBJ2-1; size: .; CDR3: CASEGREGYNEQFF; DNA: TGTGCTAGTGAAGGGCGGGAAGGGTACAATGAGCAGTTCTTC
V: TRBV28; D: TRBD1; J: TRBJ1-1; size: .; CDR3: CASSSTGGNTEAFF; DNA: TGTGCCAGCAGTTCAACAGGGGGAAACACTGAAGCTTTCTTT
V: TRBV3-1/TRBV3-2; D: TRBD2; J: TRBJ2-3; size: once; CDR3: CASSQEYGSGRTDTQYF; DNA: TGTGCCAGCAGCCAAGAGTACGGTAGCGGGAGGACAGATACGCAGTATTTT
V: TRBV29-1; D: TRBD2; J: TRBJ2-7; size: once; CDR3: CSVERWTSGRTNEQYF; DNA: TGCAGCGTTGAAAGATGGACTAGCGGGAGAACTAACGAGCAGTACTTC
V: TRBV4-2; D: .; J: TRBJ1-2; size: .; CDR3: CASSQGGTFSNYGYTF; DNA: TGTGCCAGCAGCCAGGGCGGGACATTTTCTAACTATGGCTACACCTTC
V: TRBV7-2; D: .; J: TRBJ1-6; size: .; CDR3: CASSPRAVENSPLHF; DNA: TGTGCCAGCAGCCCGCGGGCAGTAGAAAATTCACCCCTCCACTTT
V: TRBV19; D: TRBD1; J: TRBJ1-6; size: .; CDR3: CASNPTGDSPLHF; DNA: TGTGCCAGTAATCCGACAGGGGACTCACCCCTCCACTTT
V: TRBV27; D: TRBD1; J: TRBJ1-2; size: .; CDR3: CASSHGNRGGGYTF; DNA: TGTGCCAGCAGTCACGGGAACAGGGGAGGTGGCTACACCTTC
V: TRBV21-1; D: .; J: TRBJ1-4; size: .; CDR3: CARGGQGQNNEKLFF; DNA: TGTGCCAGAGGGGGACAGGGACAGAATAATGAAAAACTGTTTTTT
V: TRBV11-3; D: .; J: TRBJ2-7; size: .; CDR3: CASSLDRWDTASYEQYF; DNA: TGTGCCAGCAGCTTAGATCGCTGGGACACGGCCTCCTACGAGCAGTACTTC
V: TRBV4-2; D: .; J: TRBJ2-7; size: .; CDR3: CASSQEARHVLESYEQYF; DNA: TGTGCCAGCAGCCAAGAAGCGAGACACGTGCTTGAATCCTACGAGCAGTACTTC
V: TRBV13; D: .; J: TRBJ1-4; size: few; CDR3: CASSLRAGPGSEKLFF; DNA: TGTGCCAGCAGCCTACGCGCGGGGCCAGGTAGTGAAAAACTGTTTTTT
V: TRBV15; D: TRBD1; J: TRBJ2-6; size: once; CDR3: CATSSNRQGISSGANVLTF; DNA: TGTGCCACCAGCTCTAACCGACAGGGGATAAGCTCTGGGGCCAACGTCCTGACTTTC
V: TRBV24-1; D: .; J: TRBJ2-7; size: .; CDR3: CATSDSASYEQYF; DNA: TGTGCCACCAGTGATTCCGCCTCCTACGAGCAGTACTTC
V: TRBV6-5; D: .; J: TRBJ2-2; size: .; CDR3: CASSYEGYAGELFF; DNA: TGTGCCAGCAGTTACGAGGGCTATGCCGGGGAGCTGTTTTTT
V: TRBV28; D: .; J: TRBJ2-5; size: .; CDR3: CASRFPGLPRETQYF; DNA: TGTGCCAGCAGATTTCCGGGACTCCCACGAGAGACCCAGTACTTC
V: TRBV9; D: .; J: TRBJ1-1; size: .; CDR3: CASSVMANTEAFF; DNA: TGTGCCAGCAGCGTAATGGCTAACACTGAAGCTTTCTTT
V: TRBV6-5; D: .; J: TRBJ2-1; size: .; CDR3: CASSSGSSGEQFF; DNA: TGTGCCAGCAGTTCTGGGTCCAGCGGTGAGCAGTTCTTC
V: TRBV4-1; D: .; J: TRBJ1-1; size: .; CDR3: CASSQDRREAFF; DNA: TGCGCCAGCAGCCAAGATAGGCGGGAAGCTTTCTTT
V: TRBV7-6; D: .; J: TRBJ1-1; size: .; CDR3: CASRHFSGEGNTEAFF; DNA: TGTGCCAGCAGGCATTTCTCAGGGGAGGGGAACACTGAAGCTTTCTTT
V: TRBV5-8; D: .; J: TRBJ1-5; size: .; CDR3: CASSEPPNQPQHF; DNA: TGTGCCAGCAGCGAACCGCCCAATCAGCCCCAGCATTTT
V: TRBV18; D: .; J: TRBJ1-1; size: .; CDR3: CASSPPSGAAAFF; DNA: TGTGCCAGCTCACCACCGTCAGGGGCTGCAGCTTTCTTT
V: TRBV4-3; D: .; J: TRBJ1-5; size: .; CDR3: CASSQDLWSNQPQHF; DNA: TGCGCCAGCAGCCAAGATCTGTGGAGCAATCAGCCCCAGCATTTT
V: TRBV7-2; D: .; J: TRBJ2-3; size: .; CDR3: CASSLGGLAADTQYF; DNA: TGTGCCAGCAGCTTGGGCGGACTGGCGGCAGATACGCAGTATTTT
V: TRBV7-2; D: TRBD1; J: TRBJ1-3; size: .; CDR3: CASSPRTGDGNTIYF; DNA: TGTGCCAGCAGCCCCCGGACAGGGGATGGAAACACCATATATTTT
V: TRBV7-6; D: .; J: TRBJ1-3; size: .; CDR3: CASSNSKGNTIYF; DNA: TGTGCCAGCAGTAATTCCAAGGGAAACACCATATATTTT